Sequencing of this T cell receptor (beta chain) was carried out in a study of neoadjuvant nivolumab and ipilimumab in lung cancer. In regard to this clone: Its antigen is unidentified.

Findings and caveats of the study: TCR clonality did not significantly correlate with pathologic tumor regression. Higher pretherapy blood TCR richness went with higher resected-tumor richness.

TCRdb's table, derived via immunoSEQ multiplex PCR, lists solely in-frame clones and lacks some. The data contain about 15,000 clones, 70% to 80% of them singletons. The sequenced sample was tumor tissue, obtained after neoadjuvant nivolumab, alone or with ipilimumab, at or shortly before surgery. The sequence was collected from an adult with non-small cell lung cancer.

The CDR3 DNA reads TGCGCCAGCAGCTTGGGGGGATTGGGCTACGAGCAGTACTTC. This codes for CASSLGGLGYEQYF. The chain links TRBV5-1 to TRBJ2-7; D gene uncertain. CDR3 length: 14 amino acids. The V gene lost 0 bases and the J gene lost 3 bases, with 10 bases spanning the gap. Germline CDR1 is SGHRS and CDR2 is YFSETQ.